This T cell receptor (beta chain) was found in a study of Ad26.COV2.S vaccination and SARS-CoV-2 variants. Study results and limitations: Reported post-vaccination CD8+ and CD4+ T cell responses to spike showed substantial breadth.

This table comes from immunoSEQ multiplex PCR, and its TCRdb copy is limited to in-frame clones, with some not included. Of 250,000 to 300,000 clones in the sample, about 87% were seen once. V was clipped by 7 bases and J by 0 bases, with 16 bases between them. CDR1 MDHEN and CDR2 SYDVKM come from the germline V gene. This CDR3 is 16 amino acids long. Details on this clone: Its antigen is unidentified.

Regarding treatment: around 19 received Ad26.COV2.S at low or high dose, single or two shots; roughly five received placebo; per-sample allocation not given. Sampling took place 63 days after the first vaccine or placebo injection. The chain employs TRBV28 and TRBJ1-5; D might be TRBD1 (5 bases). The source material was peripheral blood, sampled in a trial of Ad26.COV2.S vaccine versus placebo. The clonotype was recovered from a person aged 18-65 years who received the Ad26.COV2.S COVID-19 vaccine or a placebo. The CDR3 bases are TGTGCCAGCATTTTTTCAGGGTTCTATAGCAATCAGCCCCAGCATTTT. This encodes CASIFSGFYSNQPQHF.